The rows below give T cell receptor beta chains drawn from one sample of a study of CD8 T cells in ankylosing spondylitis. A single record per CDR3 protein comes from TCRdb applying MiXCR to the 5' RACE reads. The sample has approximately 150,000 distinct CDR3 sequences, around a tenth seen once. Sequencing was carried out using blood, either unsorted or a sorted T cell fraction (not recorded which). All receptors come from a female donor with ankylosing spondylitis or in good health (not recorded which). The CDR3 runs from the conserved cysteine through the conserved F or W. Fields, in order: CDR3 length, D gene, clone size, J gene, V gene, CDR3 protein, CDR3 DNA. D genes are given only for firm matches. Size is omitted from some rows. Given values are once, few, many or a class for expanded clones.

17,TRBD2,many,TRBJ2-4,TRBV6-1,CASSLQPTSGAKNIQYF,TGTGCCAGCAGTCTTCAGCCGACTAGCGGAGCCAAAAACATTCAGTACTTC
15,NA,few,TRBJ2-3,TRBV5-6,CASSSSPGTTDTQYF,TGTGCCAGCAGCTCCTCGCCAGGGACCACAGATACGCAGTATTTT
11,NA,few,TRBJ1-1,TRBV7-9,CASSALWDAFF,TGTGCCAGCAGCGCTTTATGGGATGCTTTCTTT
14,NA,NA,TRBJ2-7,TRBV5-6,CASSPGGSYYEQYF,TGTGCCAGCAGCCCCGGGGGTTCATACTACGAGCAGTACTTC
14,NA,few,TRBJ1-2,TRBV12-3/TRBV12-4,CASSYPPPDYGYTF,TGTGCCAGCAGTTACCCCCCTCCTGACTATGGCTACACCTTC
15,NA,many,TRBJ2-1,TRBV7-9,CASSPPGLDNNEQFF,TGTGCCAGCAGCCCCCCGGGACTGGACAACAATGAGCAGTTCTTC
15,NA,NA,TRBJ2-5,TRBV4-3,CASSQGSGRQETQYF,TGCGCCAGCAGCCAAGGTAGTGGGAGGCAAGAGACCCAGTACTTC
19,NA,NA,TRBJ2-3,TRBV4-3,CASSQEGHHTGTSTDTQYF,TGCGCCAGCAGCCAAGAGGGCCACCACACAGGGACTAGCACAGATACGCAGTATTTT
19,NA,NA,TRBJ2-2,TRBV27,CASSLRAGLDSKSTGELFF,TGTGCCAGCTCCTTAAGGGCAGGGTTAGATTCGAAGTCCACCGGGGAGCTGTTTTTT
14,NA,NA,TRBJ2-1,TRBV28,CASSVIGSGNEQFF,TGTGCCAGCAGTGTCATCGGGAGCGGGAATGAGCAGTTCTTC
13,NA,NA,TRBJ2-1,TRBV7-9,CARGGDSYNEQFF,TGTGCCAGGGGTGGCGACTCATACAATGAGCAGTTCTTC
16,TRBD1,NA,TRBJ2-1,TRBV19,CASSGLRDRGIHEQFF,TGTGCCAGTAGTGGGCTCCGGGACAGGGGTATACATGAGCAGTTCTTC
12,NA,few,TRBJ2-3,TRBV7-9,CASSKGGDTQYF,TGTGCCAGCAGCAAAGGAGGAGATACGCAGTATTTT
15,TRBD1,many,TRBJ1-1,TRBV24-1,CATSDLGQGGTEAFF,TGTGCCACCAGTGATTTGGGACAGGGTGGCACTGAAGCTTTCTTT
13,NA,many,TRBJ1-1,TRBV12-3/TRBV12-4,CASVGLMNTEAFF,TGTGCCAGCGTAGGCCTTATGAACACTGAAGCTTTCTTT
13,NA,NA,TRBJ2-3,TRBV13,CASSRLPEDTQYF,TGTGCCAGCAGCCGCCTCCCGGAAGATACGCAGTATTTT
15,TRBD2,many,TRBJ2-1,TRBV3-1,CASSQGLADYNEQFF,TGTGCCAGCAGCCAAGGACTAGCGGACTACAATGAGCAGTTCTTC
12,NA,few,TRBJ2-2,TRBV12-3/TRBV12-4,CASSGEAGELFF,TGTGCCAGCAGTGGGGAAGCCGGGGAGCTGTTTTTT
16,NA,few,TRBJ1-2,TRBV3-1,CASSQESGAANYGYTF,TGTGCCAGCAGCCAAGAGTCAGGGGCGGCCAACTATGGCTACACCTTC
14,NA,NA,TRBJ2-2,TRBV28,CASSFLRGVGELFF,TGTGCCAGCAGTTTTCTCCGCGGGGTCGGGGAGCTGTTTTTT
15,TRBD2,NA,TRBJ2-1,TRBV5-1,CASSSGTSGHNEQFF,TGCGCCAGCAGCTCTGGGACTAGCGGTCACAATGAGCAGTTCTTC
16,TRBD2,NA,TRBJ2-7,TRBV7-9,CASSLGPGQAGSEQYF,TGTGCCAGCAGCTTAGGACCCGGACAAGCGGGGAGCGAGCAGTACTTC
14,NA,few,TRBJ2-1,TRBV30,CAWSVGVAENEQFF,TGTGCCTGGAGTGTAGGGGTAGCGGAGAATGAGCAGTTCTTC
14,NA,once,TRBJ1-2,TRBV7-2,CASSLEGSYYGYTF,TGTGCCAGCAGCCTGGAGGGGTCCTACTATGGCTACACCTTC
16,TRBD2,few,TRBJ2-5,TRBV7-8,CASSLRVLAVQETQYF,TGTGCCAGCAGTTTAAGGGTCCTAGCGGTGCAAGAGACCCAGTACTTC
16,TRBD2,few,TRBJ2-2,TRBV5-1,CASSSIAGEFTGELFF,TGCGCCAGCAGCTCCATAGCGGGAGAGTTCACCGGGGAGCTGTTTTTT
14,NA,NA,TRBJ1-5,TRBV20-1,CSAPPLSYGQPQHF,TGCAGTGCCCCTCCCCTATCGTACGGTCAGCCCCAGCATTTT
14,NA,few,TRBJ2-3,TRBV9,CASSVAGSTDTQYF,TGTGCCAGCAGCGTAGCTGGAAGCACAGATACGCAGTATTTT
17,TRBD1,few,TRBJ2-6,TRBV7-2,CASQTGTGGEGANVLTF,TGTGCCAGTCAAACCGGGACAGGGGGCGAGGGGGCCAACGTCCTGACTTTC
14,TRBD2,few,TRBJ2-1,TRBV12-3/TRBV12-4,CASSLGGVNNEQFF,TGTGCCAGCAGCCTCGGGGGGGTGAACAATGAGCAGTTCTTC
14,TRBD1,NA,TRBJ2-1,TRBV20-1,CSARDYTGEGEQFF,TGCAGTGCTAGAGATTACACAGGGGAAGGTGAGCAGTTCTTC
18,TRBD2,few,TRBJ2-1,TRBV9,CASSPSTGTTISYNEQFF,TGTGCCAGCAGTCCTAGCACCGGGACTACTATCTCCTACAATGAGCAGTTCTTC
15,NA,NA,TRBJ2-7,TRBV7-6,CASSLVAAPEYEQYF,TGTGCCAGCAGCTTAGTGGCAGCCCCAGAATACGAGCAGTACTTC
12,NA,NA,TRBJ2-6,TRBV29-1,CSVEGGANVLTF,TGCAGCGTTGAAGGTGGGGCCAACGTCCTGACTTTC
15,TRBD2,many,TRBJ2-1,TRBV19,CASRISTSGYNEQFF,TGTGCCAGTAGGATAAGTACTAGCGGTTACAATGAGCAGTTCTTC
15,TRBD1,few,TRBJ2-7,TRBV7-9,CASSLGQGVNYEQYF,TGTGCCAGCAGCCTCGGACAGGGGGTTAACTACGAGCAGTACTTC
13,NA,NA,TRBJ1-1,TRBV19,CASSIPGVGSAFF,TGTGCCAGTAGTATACCCGGGGTGGGATCGGCTTTCTTT
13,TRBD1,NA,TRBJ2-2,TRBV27,CASSLTGLGELFF,TGTGCCAGCAGTTTGACAGGGCTCGGGGAGCTGTTTTTT
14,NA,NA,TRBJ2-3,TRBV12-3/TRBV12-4,CASRGPGRADTQYF,TGTGCCAGCAGGGGGCCAGGGCGGGCAGATACGCAGTATTTT
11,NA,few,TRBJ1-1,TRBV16,CASSQSAEAFF,TGTGCCAGCAGCCAATCCGCTGAAGCTTTCTTT
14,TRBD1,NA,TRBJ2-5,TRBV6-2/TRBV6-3,CASSLGQGPETQYF,TGTGCCAGCAGTTTAGGACAGGGTCCAGAGACCCAGTACTTC
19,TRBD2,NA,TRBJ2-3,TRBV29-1,CSVEEVGLAGGPWTDTQYF,TGCAGCGTTGAAGAGGTGGGACTAGCGGGAGGGCCCTGGACAGATACGCAGTATTTT
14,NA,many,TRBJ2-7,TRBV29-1,CSARGGGAAYEQYF,TGCAGCGCTCGAGGTGGGGGGGCTGCCTACGAGCAGTACTTC
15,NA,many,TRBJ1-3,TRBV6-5,CASSYGVSEDDTIYF,TGTGCCAGCAGTTACGGAGTCAGTGAGGATGACACCATATATTTT
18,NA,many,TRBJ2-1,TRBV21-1,CASAKYLPGQYRRNEQFF,TGTGCCAGCGCAAAATACTTACCGGGACAGTACCGTCGCAATGAGCAGTTCTTC
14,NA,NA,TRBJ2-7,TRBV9,CASSVAPGNHEQYF,TGTGCCAGCAGCGTAGCCCCGGGGAACCACGAGCAGTACTTC
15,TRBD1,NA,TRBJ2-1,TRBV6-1,CASSRRDRYYNEQFF,TGTGCCAGCAGTCGCCGGGACAGGTACTACAATGAGCAGTTCTTC
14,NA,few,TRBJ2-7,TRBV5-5,CASSGLDSSYEQYF,TGTGCCAGCAGCGGCTTGGACAGTTCCTACGAGCAGTACTTC
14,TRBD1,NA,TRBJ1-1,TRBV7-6,CATRKGTEITEAFF,TGTGCCACCCGTAAGGGGACAGAGATAACTGAAGCTTTCTTT
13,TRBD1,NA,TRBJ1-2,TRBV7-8,CASRSEEGAGYTF,TGTGCCAGCAGATCAGAAGAGGGGGCTGGCTACACCTTC
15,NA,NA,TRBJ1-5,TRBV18,CASSPIDSLGQPQHF,TGTGCCAGCTCACCTATTGACAGTTTGGGCCAGCCCCAGCATTTT
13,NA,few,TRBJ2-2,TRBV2,CASRGGSGGELFF,TGTGCCAGCAGGGGGGGATCGGGCGGGGAGCTGTTTTTT
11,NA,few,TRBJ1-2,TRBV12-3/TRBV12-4,CASSYVYGYTF,TGTGCCAGCAGTTATGTCTATGGCTACACCTTC
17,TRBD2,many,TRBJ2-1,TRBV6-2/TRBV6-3,CASSLLLAGSSYNEQFF,TGTGCCAGCAGTCTACTTTTAGCGGGAAGCTCCTACAATGAGCAGTTCTTC
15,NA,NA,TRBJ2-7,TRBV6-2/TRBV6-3,CASSYALGNSYEQYF,TGTGCCAGCAGTTACGCTCTTGGGAACTCCTACGAGCAGTACTTC
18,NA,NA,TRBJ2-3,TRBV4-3,CASSQEMVGEVRKDTQYF,TGCGCCAGCAGCCAAGAAATGGTGGGGGAGGTCCGGAAAGATACGCAGTATTTT